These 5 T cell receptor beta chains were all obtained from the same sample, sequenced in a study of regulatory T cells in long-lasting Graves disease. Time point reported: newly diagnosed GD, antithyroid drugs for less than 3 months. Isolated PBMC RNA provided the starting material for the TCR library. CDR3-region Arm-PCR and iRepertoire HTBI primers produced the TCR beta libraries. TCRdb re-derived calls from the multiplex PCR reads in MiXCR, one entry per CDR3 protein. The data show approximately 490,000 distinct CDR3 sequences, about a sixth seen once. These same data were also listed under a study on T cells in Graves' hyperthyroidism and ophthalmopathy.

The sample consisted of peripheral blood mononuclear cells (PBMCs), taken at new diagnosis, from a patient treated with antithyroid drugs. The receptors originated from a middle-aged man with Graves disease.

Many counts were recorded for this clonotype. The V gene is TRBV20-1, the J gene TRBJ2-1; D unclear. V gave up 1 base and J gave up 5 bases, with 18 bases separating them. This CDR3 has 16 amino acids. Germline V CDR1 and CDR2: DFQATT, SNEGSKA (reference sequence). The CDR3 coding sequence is TGCAGTGCTAGAGTTTGGGTAACCCGGCCGAACAATGAGCAGTTCTTC. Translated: CSARVWVTRPNNEQFF.

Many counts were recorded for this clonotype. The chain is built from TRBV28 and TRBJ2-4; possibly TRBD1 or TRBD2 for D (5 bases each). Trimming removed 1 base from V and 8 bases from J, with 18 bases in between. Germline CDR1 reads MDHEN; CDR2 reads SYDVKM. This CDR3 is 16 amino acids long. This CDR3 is CASSLSGSGRVDIQYF. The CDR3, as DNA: TGTGCCAGCAGTTTATCGGGTTCGGGACGCGTGGACATTCAGTACTTC.

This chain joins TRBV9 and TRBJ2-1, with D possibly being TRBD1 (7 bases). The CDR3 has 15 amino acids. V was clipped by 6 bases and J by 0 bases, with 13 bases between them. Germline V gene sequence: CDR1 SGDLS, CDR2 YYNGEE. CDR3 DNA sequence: TGTGCCAGCATGGAGGGGACAGCCTCCTACAATGAGCAGTTCTTC. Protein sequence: CASMEGTASYNEQFF.

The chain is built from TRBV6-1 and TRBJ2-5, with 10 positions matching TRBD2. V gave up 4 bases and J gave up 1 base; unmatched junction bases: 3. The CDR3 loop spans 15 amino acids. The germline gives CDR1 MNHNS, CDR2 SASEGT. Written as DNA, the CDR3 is TGTGCCAGCAGTGGTTGGACTAGCGGCCAAGAGACCCAGTACTTC. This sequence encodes CASSGWTSGQETQYF.

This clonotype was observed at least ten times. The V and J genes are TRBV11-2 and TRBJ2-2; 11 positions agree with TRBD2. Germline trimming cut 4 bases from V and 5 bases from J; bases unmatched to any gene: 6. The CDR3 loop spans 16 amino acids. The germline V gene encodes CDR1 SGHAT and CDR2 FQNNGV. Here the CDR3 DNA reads TGTGCCAGCAGCTCCTCTTGGACTAGCGGGACCGGGGAGCTGTTTTTT. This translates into CASSSSWTSGTGELFF.